This T cell receptor (beta chain) appears in the sequencing data of a study of molecular identifiers for immune sequencing clone quantification. The CDR3 consists of 15 residues. The germline V gene has CDR1 SEHNR and CDR2 FQNEAQ (reference sequence). V shed 5 bases, J shed 4 bases, and the junction held 6 bases outside the gene matches. TCRdb ran MiXCR on the PCR reads and lists one entry per CDR3 protein. The sample yields under 600,000 distinct CDR3 sequences, about a quarter seen once. A CD8+CD4-CCR7+CD45RA+ phenotype served as the sorting definition for naive CD8 T cells. The source material was naive CD8+ T cells from blood, with Jurkat cell RNA spiked in. The subset was: FACS-sorted CD8+CD4-CCR7+CD45RA+ naive T cells. This chain links TRBV7-9 with TRBJ2-1; 9 bases are shared with TRBD2. The sequence was collected from a human donor in good health. Some libraries in this study had Jurkat cell RNA spiked in. CDR3: CASSPRGGGYNEQFF. The CDR3 nucleotides read TGTGCCAGCAGCCCCCGCGGGGGGGGGTACAATGAGCAGTTCTTC.